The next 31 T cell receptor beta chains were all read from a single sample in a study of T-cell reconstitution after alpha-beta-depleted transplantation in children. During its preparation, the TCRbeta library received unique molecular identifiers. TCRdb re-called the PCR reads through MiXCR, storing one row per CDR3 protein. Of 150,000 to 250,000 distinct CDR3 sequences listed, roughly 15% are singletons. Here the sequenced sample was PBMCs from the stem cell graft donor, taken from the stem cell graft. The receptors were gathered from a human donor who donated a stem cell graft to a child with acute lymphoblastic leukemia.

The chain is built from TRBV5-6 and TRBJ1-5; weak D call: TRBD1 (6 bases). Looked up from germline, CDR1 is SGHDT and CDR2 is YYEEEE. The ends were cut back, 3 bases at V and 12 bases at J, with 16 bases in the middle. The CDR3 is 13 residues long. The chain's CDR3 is CASSYFTTGRQHF. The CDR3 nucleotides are TGTGCCAGCAGCTACTTTACCACAGGGCGCCAGCATTTT.

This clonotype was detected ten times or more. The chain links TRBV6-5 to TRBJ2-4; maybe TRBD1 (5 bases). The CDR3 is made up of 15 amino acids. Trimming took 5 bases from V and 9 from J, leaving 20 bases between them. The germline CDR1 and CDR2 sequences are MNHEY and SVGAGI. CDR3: CASSPTTVSGGIQYF. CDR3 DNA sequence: TGTGCCAGCAGTCCTACGACAGTCTCAGGCGGCATTCAGTACTTC.

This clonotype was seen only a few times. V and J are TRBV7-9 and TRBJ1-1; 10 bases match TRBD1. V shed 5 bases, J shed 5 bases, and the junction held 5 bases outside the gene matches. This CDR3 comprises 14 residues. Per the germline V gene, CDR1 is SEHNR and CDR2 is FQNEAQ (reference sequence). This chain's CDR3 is CASSHDRGQTEAFF. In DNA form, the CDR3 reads TGTGCCAGCAGCCACGACAGGGGGCAAACTGAAGCTTTCTTT.

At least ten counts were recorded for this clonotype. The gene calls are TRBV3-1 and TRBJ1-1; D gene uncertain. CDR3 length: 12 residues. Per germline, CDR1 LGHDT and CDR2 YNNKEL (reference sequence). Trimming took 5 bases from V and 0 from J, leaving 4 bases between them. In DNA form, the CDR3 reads TGTGCCAGCAGCGGCGTGAACACTGAAGCTTTCTTT. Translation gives CASSGVNTEAFF. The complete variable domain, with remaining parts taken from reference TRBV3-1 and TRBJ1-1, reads DTAVSQTPKYLVTQMGNDKSIKCEQNLGHDTMYWYKQDSKKFLKIMFSYNNKELIINETVPNRFSPKSPDKAHLNLHINSLELGDSAVYFCASSGVNTEAFFGQGTRLTVV.

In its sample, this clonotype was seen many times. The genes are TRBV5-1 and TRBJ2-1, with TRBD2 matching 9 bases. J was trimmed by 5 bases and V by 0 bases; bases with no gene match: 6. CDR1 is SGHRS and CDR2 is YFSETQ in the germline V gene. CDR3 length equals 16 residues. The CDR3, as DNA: TGCGCCAGCAGCTTGGATGCGGGAGGGGGGGACAATGAGCAGTTCTTC. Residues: CASSLDAGGGDNEQFF.

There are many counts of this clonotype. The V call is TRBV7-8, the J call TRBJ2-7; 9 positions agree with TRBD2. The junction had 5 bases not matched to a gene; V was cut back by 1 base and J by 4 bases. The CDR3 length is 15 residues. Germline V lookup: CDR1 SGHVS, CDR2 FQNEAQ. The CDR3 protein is CASSLGGTSRYEQYF. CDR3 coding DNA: TGTGCCAGCAGCTTAGGGGGGACTAGCAGATACGAGCAGTACTTC.

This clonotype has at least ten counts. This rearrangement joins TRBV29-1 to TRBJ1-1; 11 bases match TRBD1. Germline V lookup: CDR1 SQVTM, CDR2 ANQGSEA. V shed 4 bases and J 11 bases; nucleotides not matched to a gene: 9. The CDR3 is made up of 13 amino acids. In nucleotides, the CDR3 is TGCAGCGTTGTGGGACAGGGGGACGGACGGGCTTTCTTT. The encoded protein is CSVVGQGDGRAFF.

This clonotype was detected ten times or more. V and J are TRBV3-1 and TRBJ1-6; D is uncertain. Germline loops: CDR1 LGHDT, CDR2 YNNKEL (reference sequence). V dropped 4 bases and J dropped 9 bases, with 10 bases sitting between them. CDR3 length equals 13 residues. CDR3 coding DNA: TGTGCCAGCAGCCTCTCCGCGGTTTCACCCCTCCACTTT. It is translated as CASSLSAVSPLHF.

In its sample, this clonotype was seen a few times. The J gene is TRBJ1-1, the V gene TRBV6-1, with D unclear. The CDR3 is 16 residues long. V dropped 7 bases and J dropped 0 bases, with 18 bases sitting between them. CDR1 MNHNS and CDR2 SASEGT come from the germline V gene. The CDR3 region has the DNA TGTGCCAGCACCCCGGGTGAAGGGCTAGTGAACACTGAAGCTTTCTTT. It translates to CASTPGEGLVNTEAFF.

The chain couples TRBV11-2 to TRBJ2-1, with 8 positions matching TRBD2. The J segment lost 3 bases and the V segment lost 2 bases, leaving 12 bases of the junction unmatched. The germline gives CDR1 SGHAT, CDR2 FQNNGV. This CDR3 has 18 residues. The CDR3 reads CASSLTRVSGNSYNEQFF. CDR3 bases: TGTGCCAGCAGCTTAACCCGGGTTAGCGGGAATAGCTACAATGAGCAGTTCTTC.

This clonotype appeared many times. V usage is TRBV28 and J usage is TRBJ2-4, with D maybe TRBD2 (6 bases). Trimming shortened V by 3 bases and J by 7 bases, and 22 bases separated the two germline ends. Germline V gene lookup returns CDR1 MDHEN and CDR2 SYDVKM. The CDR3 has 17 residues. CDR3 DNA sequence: TGTGCCAGCAGTTTTTGGAATAGCGGAGCTTGGGGGAACATTCAGTACTTC. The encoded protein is CASSFWNSGAWGNIQYF.

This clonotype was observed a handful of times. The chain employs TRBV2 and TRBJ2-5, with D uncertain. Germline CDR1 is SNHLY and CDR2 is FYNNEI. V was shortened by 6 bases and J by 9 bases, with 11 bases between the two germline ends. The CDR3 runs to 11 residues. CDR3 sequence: CASSRAVPQYF. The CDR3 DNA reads TGTGCCAGCAGCCGAGCAGTTCCCCAGTACTTC.

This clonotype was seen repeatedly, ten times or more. In DNA form, the CDR3 reads TGTGCCAGCAGTTTTCGGGACAGGGGGAACACTGAAGCTTTCTTT. Residues: CASSFRDRGNTEAFF. This rearrangement joins TRBV27 to TRBJ1-1, with 10 bases fitting TRBD1. V dropped 3 bases and J dropped 1; count of bases not matched to a gene: 2. The CDR3 has 15 residues. Per germline, CDR1 MNHEY and CDR2 SMNVEV (reference sequence).

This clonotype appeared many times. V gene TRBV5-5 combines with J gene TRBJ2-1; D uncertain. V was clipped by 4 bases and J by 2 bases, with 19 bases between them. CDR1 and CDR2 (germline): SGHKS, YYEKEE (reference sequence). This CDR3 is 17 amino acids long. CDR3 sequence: CASSSLPVVATYNEQFF. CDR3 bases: TGTGCCAGCAGCAGCCTGCCGGTGGTAGCCACCTACAATGAGCAGTTCTTC.

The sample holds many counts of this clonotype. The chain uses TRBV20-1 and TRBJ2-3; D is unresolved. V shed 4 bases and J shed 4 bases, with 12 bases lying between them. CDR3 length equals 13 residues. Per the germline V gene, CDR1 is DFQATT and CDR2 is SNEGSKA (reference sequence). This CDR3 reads CSATNDGADTQYF. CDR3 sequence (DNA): TGCAGTGCTACTAATGACGGAGCAGATACGCAGTATTTT.

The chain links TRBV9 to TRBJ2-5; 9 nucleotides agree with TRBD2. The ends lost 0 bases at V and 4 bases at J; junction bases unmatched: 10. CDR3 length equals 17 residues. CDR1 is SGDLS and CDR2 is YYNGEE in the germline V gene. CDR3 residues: CASSVDSGRLSGETQYF. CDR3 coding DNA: TGTGCCAGCAGCGTAGATAGCGGGAGACTGTCCGGAGAGACCCAGTACTTC. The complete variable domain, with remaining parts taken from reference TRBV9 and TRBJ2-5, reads DSGVTQTPKHLITATGQRVTLRCSPRSGDLSVYWYQQSLDQGLQFLIQYYNGEERAKGNILERFSAQQFPDLHSELNLSSLELGDSALYFCASSVDSGRLSGETQYFGPGTRLLVL.

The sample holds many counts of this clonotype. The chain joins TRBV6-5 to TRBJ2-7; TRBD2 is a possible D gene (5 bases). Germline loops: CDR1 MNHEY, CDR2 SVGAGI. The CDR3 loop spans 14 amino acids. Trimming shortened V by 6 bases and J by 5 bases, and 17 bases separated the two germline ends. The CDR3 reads CASSSSGPGNEQYF. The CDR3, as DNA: TGTGCCAGCAGCTCTTCGGGCCCGGGGAACGAGCAGTACTTC.

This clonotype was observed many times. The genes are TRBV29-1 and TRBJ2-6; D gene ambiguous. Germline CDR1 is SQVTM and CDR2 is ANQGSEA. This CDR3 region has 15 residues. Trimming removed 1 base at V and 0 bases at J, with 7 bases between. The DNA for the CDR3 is TGCAGCGTTGAAGGGCGGCCCTCTGGGGCCAACGTCCTGACTTTC. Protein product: CSVEGRPSGANVLTF.

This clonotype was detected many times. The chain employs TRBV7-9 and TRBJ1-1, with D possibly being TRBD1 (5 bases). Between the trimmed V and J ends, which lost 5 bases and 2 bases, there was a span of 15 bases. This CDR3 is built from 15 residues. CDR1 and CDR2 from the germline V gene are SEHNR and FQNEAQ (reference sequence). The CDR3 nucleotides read TGTGCCAGCAGCCCCCGGGCAGGGAGTAACACTGAAGCTTTCTTT. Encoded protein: CASSPRAGSNTEAFF. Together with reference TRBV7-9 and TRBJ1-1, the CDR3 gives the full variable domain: DTGVSQNPRHKITKRGQNVTFRCDPISEHNRLYWYRQTLGQGPEFLTYFQNEAQLEKSRLLSDRFSAERPKGSFSTLEIQRTEQGDSAMYLCASSPRAGSNTEAFFGQGTRLTVV.

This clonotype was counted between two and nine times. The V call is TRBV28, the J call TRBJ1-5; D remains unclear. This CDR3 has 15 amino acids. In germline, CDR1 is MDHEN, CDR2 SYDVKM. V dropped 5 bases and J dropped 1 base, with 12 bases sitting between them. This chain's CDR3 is CASSLLGPSNQPQHF. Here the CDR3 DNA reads TGTGCCAGCAGTCTATTAGGGCCCAGCAATCAGCCCCAGCATTTT.

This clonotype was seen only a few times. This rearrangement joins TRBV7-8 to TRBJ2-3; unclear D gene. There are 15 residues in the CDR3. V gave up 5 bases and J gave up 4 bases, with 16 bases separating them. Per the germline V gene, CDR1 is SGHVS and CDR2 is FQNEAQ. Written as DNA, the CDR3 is TGTGCCAGCAGCCGAGCCTATCCTGACCCAGATACGCAGTATTTT. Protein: CASSRAYPDPDTQYF.

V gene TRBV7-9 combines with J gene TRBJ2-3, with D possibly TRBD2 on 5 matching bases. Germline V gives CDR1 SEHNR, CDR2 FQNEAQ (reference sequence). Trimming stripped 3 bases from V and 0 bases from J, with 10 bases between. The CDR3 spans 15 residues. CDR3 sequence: CASSFRRASTDTQYF. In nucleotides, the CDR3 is TGTGCCAGCAGCTTTCGGCGGGCTAGCACAGATACGCAGTATTTT.

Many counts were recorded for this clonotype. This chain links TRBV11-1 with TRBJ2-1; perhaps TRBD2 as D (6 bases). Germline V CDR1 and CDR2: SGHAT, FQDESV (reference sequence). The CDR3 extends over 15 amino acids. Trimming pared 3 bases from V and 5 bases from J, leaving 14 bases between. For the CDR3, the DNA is TGTGCCAGCAGCTTGGCGGCGGGAATAAACAATGAGCAGTTCTTC. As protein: CASSLAAGINNEQFF. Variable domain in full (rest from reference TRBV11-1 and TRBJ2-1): EAEVAQSPRYKITEKSQAVAFWCDPISGHATLYWYRQILGQGPELLVQFQDESVVDDSQLPKDRFSAERLKGVDSTLKIQPAELGDSAMYLCASSLAAGINNEQFFGPGTRLTVL.

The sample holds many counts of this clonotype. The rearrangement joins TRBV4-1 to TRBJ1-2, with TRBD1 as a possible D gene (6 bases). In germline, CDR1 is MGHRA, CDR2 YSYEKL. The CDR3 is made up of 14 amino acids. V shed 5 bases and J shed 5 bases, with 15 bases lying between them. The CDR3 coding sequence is TGCGCCAGCAGCTCACGAGGGGGGGATTATGGCTACACCTTC. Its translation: CASSSRGGDYGYTF.

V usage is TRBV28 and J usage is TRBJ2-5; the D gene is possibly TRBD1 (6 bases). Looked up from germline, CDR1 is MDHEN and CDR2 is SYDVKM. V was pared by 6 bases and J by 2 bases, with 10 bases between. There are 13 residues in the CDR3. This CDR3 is CASRRDTQETQYF. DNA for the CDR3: TGTGCCAGCAGACGGGACACTCAAGAGACCCAGTACTTC.

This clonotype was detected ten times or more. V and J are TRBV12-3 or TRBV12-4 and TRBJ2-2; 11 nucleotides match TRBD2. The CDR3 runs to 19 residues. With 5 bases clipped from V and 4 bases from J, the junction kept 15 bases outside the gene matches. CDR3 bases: TGTGCCAGCAGTCCGATGAGGGTAGCGGGAGGGGAGAGCACCGGGGAGCTGTTTTTT. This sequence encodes CASSPMRVAGGESTGELFF.

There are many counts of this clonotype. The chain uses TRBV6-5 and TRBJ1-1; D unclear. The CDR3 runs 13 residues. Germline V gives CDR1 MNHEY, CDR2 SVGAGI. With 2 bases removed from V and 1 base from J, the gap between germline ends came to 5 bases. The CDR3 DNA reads TGTGCCAGCAGTTACAATGGGAACACTGAAGCTTTCTTT. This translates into CASSYNGNTEAFF.

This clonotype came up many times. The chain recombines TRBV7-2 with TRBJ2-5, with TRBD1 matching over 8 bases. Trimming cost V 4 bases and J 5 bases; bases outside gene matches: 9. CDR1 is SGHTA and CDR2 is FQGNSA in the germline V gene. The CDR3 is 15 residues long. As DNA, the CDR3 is TGTGCCAGCAGCTCCATGAGGACAGGGAGGGAGACCCAGTACTTC. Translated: CASSSMRTGRETQYF.

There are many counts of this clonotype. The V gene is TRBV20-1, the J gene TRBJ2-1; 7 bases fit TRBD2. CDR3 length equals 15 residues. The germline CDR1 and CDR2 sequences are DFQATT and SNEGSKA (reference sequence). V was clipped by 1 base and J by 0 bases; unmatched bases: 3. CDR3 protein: CSARASGTSYNEQFF. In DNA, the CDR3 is TGCAGTGCTAGAGCAAGCGGGACCTCCTACAATGAGCAGTTCTTC.

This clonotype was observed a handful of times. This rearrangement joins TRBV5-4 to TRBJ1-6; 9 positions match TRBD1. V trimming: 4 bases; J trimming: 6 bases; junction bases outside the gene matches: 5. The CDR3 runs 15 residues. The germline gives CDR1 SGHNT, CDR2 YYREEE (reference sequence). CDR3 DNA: TGTGCCAGCAGCCCTCCGGGACAGGGTAATTCACCCCTCCACTTT. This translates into CASSPPGQGNSPLHF.

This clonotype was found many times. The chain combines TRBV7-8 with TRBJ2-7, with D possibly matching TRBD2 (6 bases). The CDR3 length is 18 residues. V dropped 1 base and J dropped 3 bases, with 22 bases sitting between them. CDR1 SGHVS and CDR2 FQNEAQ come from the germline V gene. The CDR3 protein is CASSLGLGRGGFSYEQYF. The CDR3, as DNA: TGTGCCAGCAGCTTAGGTTTGGGACGGGGAGGTTTTAGCTACGAGCAGTACTTC.